This T cell receptor beta chain derives from a study of blood T cells in healthy people across ages. Study conclusions and caveats: The percentage of naive T cells correlated strongly with TCR beta diversity.

This clonotype was counted many times. The antigen is unknown. Germline CDR1 is LGHNA and CDR2 is YNFKEQ. V was trimmed by 0 bases and J by 1 base, leaving 4 bases between them. The CDR3 covers 13 residues. It was with a sample-barcoded 5' primer and a J-beta primer mix that a second PCR of roughly 7 to 11 cycles was run. Template switching added a 12-random-nucleotide identifier to every cDNA molecule. In TCRdb, the 5' RACE reads were re-called with MiXCR into one record per CDR3 protein. The table records about a million distinct CDR3 sequences, around two fifths of them present only once. The sequence came from a man aged 18 to 35 in good health. The chain employs TRBV4-2 and TRBJ2-7; no firm D call. Sequencing was carried out using blood. The CDR3 DNA is TGTGCCAGCAGCCAAGAGTGGTCCTACGAGCAGTACTTC. Amino acid sequence: CASSQEWSYEQYF.